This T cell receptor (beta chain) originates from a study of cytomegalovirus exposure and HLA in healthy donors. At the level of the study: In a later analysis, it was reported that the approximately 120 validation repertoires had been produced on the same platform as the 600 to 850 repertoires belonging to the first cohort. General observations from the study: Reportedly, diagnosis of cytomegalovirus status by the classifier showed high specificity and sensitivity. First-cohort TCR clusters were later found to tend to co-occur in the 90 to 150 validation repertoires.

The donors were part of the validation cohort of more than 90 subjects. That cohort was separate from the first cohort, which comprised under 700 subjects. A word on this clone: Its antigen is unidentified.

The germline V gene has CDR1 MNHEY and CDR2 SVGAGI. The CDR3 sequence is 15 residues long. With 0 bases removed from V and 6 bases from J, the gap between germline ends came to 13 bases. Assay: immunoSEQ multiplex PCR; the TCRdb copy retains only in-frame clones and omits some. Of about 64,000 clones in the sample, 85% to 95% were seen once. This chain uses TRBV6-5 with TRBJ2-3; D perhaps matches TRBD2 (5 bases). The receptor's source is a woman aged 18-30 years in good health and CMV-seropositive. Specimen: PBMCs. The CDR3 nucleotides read TGTGCCAGCAGTTACTCGTGGAGGAACCCGGATACGCAGTATTTT. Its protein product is CASSYSWRNPDTQYF.